This TCR beta chain appears in the sequencing data of a study of memory CD4+ T cells and cytomegalovirus serostatus. Single viable CD3+CD4+CD8-CD45RO+ cells were sorted as the memory CD4+ T cells. Per germline, CDR1 SGHNT and CDR2 YYREEE (reference sequence). Trimming pared 2 bases from V and 4 bases from J, leaving 15 bases between. There are 15 residues in the CDR3. Some clones are missing from TCRdb's copy, which holds only in-frame ones; the method was immunoSEQ multiplex PCR. The sample carries about 56,000 clones, 70% to 85% recorded once. Sample: memory CD4+ T cells from blood. The origin of this receptor is an adult in good health and CMV-seropositive. The V call is TRBV5-4, the J call TRBJ1-2; D might be TRBD1 (6 bases). CDR3 sequence: CASSFPSTGLYGYTF. DNA of the CDR3: TGTGCCAGCAGCTTCCCGAGCACAGGGCTCTATGGCTACACCTTC.